Listed below are T cell receptor beta chains from one sample, sequenced in a study of shared T cell receptors in the human thymus. Some clones are missing from TCRdb's copy, which holds only in-frame ones; the method was immunoSEQ multiplex PCR. The sample holds 500,000 to 850,000 clones; about 89% are singletons and the top ten take roughly 0.0087%. These same data were also listed under a study on human thymus T cells.

Sequenced: thymocytes. The receptors here all came from a boy younger than two with a congenital heart defect. Both conserved end residues are part of each CDR3. The D gene is left open where the match is weak. Clone sizes are given selectively: once, few, many, or a class where the clone is expanded.

size | D | J | V | CDR3 | DNA
. | TRBD2 | TRBJ2-5 | TRBV4-2 | CASSPSGANLKWETQYF | TGTGCCAGCAGTCCTAGCGGGGCCAATCTTAAATGGGAGACCCAGTACTTC
. | . | TRBJ1-2 | TRBV12-5 | CASGSGDQGFDYGYTF | TGTGCTAGTGGTTCTGGCGACCAGGGTTTTGACTATGGCTACACCTTC
. | . | TRBJ2-2 | TRBV4-3 | CASSRAGLGELFF | TGCGCCAGCAGCAGGGCAGGGCTCGGGGAGCTGTTTTTT
. | . | TRBJ1-1 | TRBV14 | CASSPRWGGPPRTEAFF | TGTGCCAGCAGCCCCCGCTGGGGGGGCCCCCCCAGGACTGAAGCTTTCTTT
. | TRBD2 | TRBJ2-5 | TRBV25-1 | CASSQGGLAAQETQYF | TGTGCCAGCAGCCAAGGGGGACTAGCGGCCCAAGAGACCCAGTACTTC
. | TRBD2 | TRBJ2-3 | TRBV27 | CASSLAGAGLDTQYF | TGTGCCAGCAGCCTAGCGGGAGCGGGTTTGGATACGCAGTATTTT
. | . | TRBJ1-1 | TRBV5-1 | CASSSEQGGTEAFF | TGCGCCAGCAGCTCCGAACAGGGTGGCACTGAAGCTTTCTTT
once | TRBD2 | TRBJ2-2 | TRBV2 | CASSGTRGRGTGELFF | TGTGCCAGCAGTGGGACTAGGGGAAGGGGTACCGGGGAGCTGTTTTTT
. | TRBD2 | TRBJ2-1 | TRBV5-1 | CASSLGASGDHEQFF | TGCGCCAGCAGCTTGGGGGCTAGCGGGGATCATGAGCAGTTCTTC
once | TRBD1 | TRBJ1-1 | TRBV6-1 | CASRPIKQGTEAFF | TGTGCCAGCAGACCAATAAAACAGGGGACTGAAGCTTTCTTT
. | TRBD1 | TRBJ2-2 | TRBV5-4 | CASRLTGGDTGELFF | TGTGCCAGCAGGCTGACAGGGGGCGACACCGGGGAGCTGTTTTTT
. | TRBD1 | TRBJ2-7 | TRBV9 | CASSARDSTYEQYF | TGTGCCAGCAGCGCCCGGGACAGCACCTACGAGCAGTACTTC
. | TRBD2 | TRBJ2-7 | TRBV9 | CASSVRSGGPDEQYF | TGTGCCAGCAGCGTACGGAGCGGGGGGCCGGACGAGCAGTACTTC
. | TRBD2 | TRBJ2-3 | TRBV11-2 | CASSLVGGERTDTQYF | TGTGCCAGCAGCTTAGTGGGGGGGGAGCGCACAGATACGCAGTATTTT
. | . | TRBJ2-7 | TRBV7-8 | CASSHPESGRAYEQYF | TGTGCCAGCAGCCACCCCGAAAGCGGGCGGGCCTACGAGCAGTACTTC
. | . | TRBJ2-5 | TRBV27 | CASRGGLETQYF | TGTGCCAGCAGAGGTGGGCTAGAGACCCAGTACTTC
. | . | TRBJ1-2 | TRBV11-2 | CASSTPGQPFYGYTF | TGTGCCAGCAGCACCCCTGGACAGCCCTTCTATGGCTACACCTTC
. | TRBD2 | TRBJ2-3 | TRBV2 | CASSELRTSGGSAPDTQYF | TGTGCCAGCAGTGAACTTCGGACTAGCGGGGGGAGTGCCCCAGATACGCAGTATTTT
. | . | TRBJ2-2 | TRBV28 | CASSSRGWCGELFF | TGTGCCAGCAGCTCCCGGGGGTGGTGCGGGGAGCTGTTTTTT
. | . | TRBJ2-5 | TRBV4-1 | CASSHGNRVSLTSETQYF | TGCGCCAGCAGCCACGGGAACAGGGTGAGCTTGACATCGGAGACCCAGTACTTC
. | . | TRBJ1-6 | TRBV7-8 | CASRDSTGSGVWVINSPLHF | TGTGCCAGCAGGGATTCTACAGGGTCTGGGGTGTGGGTCATTAATTCACCCCTCCACTTT
. | . | TRBJ2-6 | TRBV15 | CATSSHSGANVLTF | TGTGCCACCAGCAGCCACTCTGGGGCCAACGTCCTGACTTTC
once | TRBD1 | TRBJ1-5 | TRBV7-2 | CASSWDRDINQPQHF | TGTGCCAGCAGCTGGGACAGGGATATCAATCAGCCCCAGCATTTT
. | . | TRBJ2-5 | TRBV5-6 | CASSSWGSQREETQYF | TGTGCCAGCAGCTCGTGGGGGTCCCAGCGGGAAGAGACCCAGTACTTC
. | . | TRBJ2-7 | TRBV6-1 | CASSLDLYSYEQYF | TGTGCCAGCAGTCTAGACCTTTACTCCTACGAGCAGTACTTC
few | TRBD1 | TRBJ1-2 | TRBV28 | CASSLDRGYGYTF | TGTGCCAGCAGTTTGGACAGGGGCTATGGCTACACCTTC
. | . | TRBJ2-2 | TRBV25-1 | CASSLTGRAAGELFF | TGTGCCAGCAGCCTGACAGGTCGGGCCGCCGGGGAGCTGTTTTTT
. | . | TRBJ1-6 | TRBV7-9 | CASSLAGVRQGRSPLHF | TGTGCCAGCAGCTTAGCAGGGGTAAGGCAGGGAAGATCACCCCTCCACTTT
. | . | TRBJ2-2 | TRBV7-9 | CASSSRLPNTGELFF | TGTGCCAGCAGCTCCCGACTACCGAACACCGGGGAGCTGTTTTTT
. | TRBD1 | TRBJ1-2 | TRBV19 | CASSRTGLLNYGYTF | TGTGCCAGTAGTAGGACAGGACTCCTCAACTATGGCTACACCTTC
. | TRBD1 | TRBJ1-6 | TRBV11-1 | CASRRDRDSPLHF | TGTGCCAGCAGGCGGGACAGGGATTCACCCCTCCACTTT
. | TRBD2 | TRBJ2-3 | TRBV29-1 | CSVGTSGVTDTQYF | TGCAGCGTAGGGACTAGCGGGGTCACAGATACGCAGTATTTT
. | . | TRBJ2-7 | TRBV14 | CASSLTGDKHRSSYEQYF | TGTGCCAGCAGCCTGACAGGAGACAAACATAGGAGCTCCTACGAGCAGTACTTC
. | TRBD2 | TRBJ2-7 | TRBV7-8 | CASSLEGGRGRYEQYF | TGTGCCAGCAGTCTGGAGGGTGGGAGGGGCCGGTACGAGCAGTACTTC
. | TRBD1 | TRBJ2-7 | TRBV4-1 | CASSQWDRDYEQYF | TGCGCCAGCAGCCAATGGGACAGGGACTACGAGCAGTACTTC
. | TRBD1 | TRBJ2-7 | TRBV5-6 | CASSLRTGYEQYF | TGTGCCAGCAGCCTAAGGACAGGCTACGAGCAGTACTTC
once | . | TRBJ2-1 | TRBV27 | CASSTDNEQFF | TGTGCCAGCAGTACGGACAATGAGCAGTTCTTC
. | . | TRBJ2-7 | TRBV28 | CASSPPRNSSSYEQYF | TGTGCCAGCAGTCCCCCCCGAAATTCGAGCTCCTACGAGCAGTACTTC
. | TRBD1 | TRBJ1-1 | TRBV28 | CASSSPRGTRGTEAFF | TGTGCCAGCAGTTCTCCCAGGGGGACCAGGGGCACTGAAGCTTTCTTT
few | . | TRBJ1-1 | TRBV18 | CASSHRGMSTEAFF | TGTGCCAGCTCACATCGGGGAATGAGTACCGAAGCTTTCTTT
. | . | TRBJ2-1 | TRBV15 | CATSSAPGLGNEQFF | TGTGCCACCTCGAGCGCCCCGGGACTTGGGAATGAGCAGTTCTTC
once | . | TRBJ2-7 | TRBV27 | CASQRDKATYEQYF | TGTGCCAGCCAACGAGACAAGGCCACCTACGAGCAGTACTTC
. | TRBD1 | TRBJ1-3 | TRBV4-3 | CASSQEVQGQGLGNTIYF | TGCGCCAGCAGCCAAGAGGTTCAGGGACAGGGCTTGGGAAACACCATATATTTT
. | TRBD1 | TRBJ1-5 | TRBV28 | CASSPTGGDQPQHF | TGTGCCAGCAGTCCGACAGGGGGAGATCAGCCCCAGCATTTT
. | . | TRBJ2-2 | TRBV25-1 | CASTAWGPVPGELFF | TGTGCCAGCACCGCCTGGGGGCCGGTGCCCGGGGAGCTGTTTTTT
. | TRBD1 | TRBJ1-1 | TRBV15 | CATSTDRGAFTEAFF | TGTGCCACCAGCACCGACAGGGGGGCGTTCACTGAAGCTTTCTTT
. | . | TRBJ1-3 | TRBV11-2 | CASSLEPRKAGNTIYF | TGTGCCAGCAGCTTAGAGCCCAGGAAGGCTGGAAACACCATATATTTT
. | . | TRBJ1-5 | TRBV19 | CASSPYRNYSNQPQHF | TGTGCCAGTAGTCCGTACAGAAATTATAGCAATCAGCCCCAGCATTTT
. | TRBD2 | TRBJ2-2 | TRBV4-3 | CASSLGTSITTGELFF | TGCGCCAGCAGCCTCGGGACTAGCATCACCACCGGGGAGCTGTTTTTT
. | TRBD2 | TRBJ2-1 | TRBV4-3 | CASSQDGTSGVQNEQFF | TGCGCCAGCAGCCAAGATGGGACTAGCGGAGTCCAAAATGAGCAGTTCTTC